The 2 T cell receptor beta chains listed next were all sequenced from one sample in a study of cytomegalovirus exposure and HLA in healthy donors listed by TCRdb under 2017. Library method: the immunoSEQ multiplex PCR assay. A mixture of 60 forward primers for TCR Vbeta segments and 13 reverse primers for TCR Jbeta segments was used in the multiplex PCR. Held by TCRdb, this immuneACCESS table contains in-frame sequences only and omits some clones. Under half of the omission traces to an unresolved V gene where checked; the cause of the rest is unknown. Present in this sample are 150,000 to 200,000 clones, roughly 71% of which were seen just once. About 1.6% of the sample rests with the top ten. What was sequenced was PBMCs. These receptors were collected from a girl between 10 and 17 years old in good health and CMV-seronegative.

This clone occurred a few times. V and J are TRBV27 and TRBJ2-1; D might be TRBD1 (5 bases). The germline V and J ends were trimmed by 7 bases and 5 bases, with 12 bases remaining between them. The CDR3 totals 13 residues. The germline V gene encodes CDR1 MNHEY and CDR2 SMNVEV (reference sequence). The CDR3 DNA follows: TGTGCCAGCACCACCGACAGTCACAATGAGCAGTTCTTC. Its translation: CASTTDSHNEQFF.

The chain recombines TRBV6-1 with TRBJ2-1; D is perhaps TRBD2 (7 bases). CDR1 is MNHNS, CDR2 SASEGT, per germline. V was shortened by 4 bases and J by 8 bases, with 21 bases between the two germline ends. The CDR3 is 16 residues long. CDR3 DNA sequence: TGTGCCAGCAGTGGGTCGAGGGGGGGGAAGCTCGATGAGCAGTTCTTC. Translated: CASSGSRGGKLDEQFF.